The clone carrying this TCR beta chain was counted a few times. Germline V gene sequence: CDR1 SGHVS, CDR2 FNYEAQ. V dropped 3 bases and J dropped 1 base, with 10 bases sitting between them. This CDR3 is 15 amino acids long. The data were taken from a study of T-cell reconstitution after alpha-beta-depleted transplantation in children. Unique molecular identifiers were used in preparing the TCRbeta library. TCRdb redid the calling of the PCR reads with MiXCR, one entry per CDR3 protein. Here the sample spans a few hundred thousand distinct CDR3 sequences, approximately 20% being singletons. Material: PBMCs from the stem cell graft donor, obtained from the stem cell graft. The source of this sequence is a human donor who donated a stem cell graft to a child with acute lymphoblastic leukemia. V gene TRBV7-6 combines with J gene TRBJ2-1; the D is unclear. Here the CDR3 reads CASSFSAGSYNEQFF. Written as DNA, the CDR3 is TGTGCCAGCAGCTTCTCCGCCGGGTCCTACAATGAGCAGTTCTTC.